These 18 T cell receptor beta chains were all obtained from the same sample, sequenced in a study of long-term antiretroviral therapy in people with HIV. Version v3.0 of the immunoSEQ assay ran at survey level. The table came from immunoSEQ multiplex PCR; TCRdb's copy has only in-frame clones and leaves some out. The sample includes more than 45,000 clones, under 90% seen only once; the top ten take under 3%. Sequencing was performed on unsorted PBMCs, taken 0.8 years after starting antiretroviral therapy. These receptor sequences come from a woman under 30 with HIV.

The gene calls are TRBV7-9 and TRBJ2-3; 11 bases agree with TRBD2. This CDR3 is 16 amino acids long. The trim removed 3 bases at V and 2 bases at J, leaving 4 bases unmatched. Germline CDR1 reads SEHNR; CDR2 reads FQNEAQ (reference sequence). This CDR3 is CASSFSGRALTDTQYF. CDR3 nucleotide sequence: TGTGCCAGCAGCTTTAGCGGGAGGGCTCTCACAGATACGCAGTATTTT.

This clone was seen a few times. The chain employs TRBV28 and TRBJ1-3, with unresolved D. Trimming left V 7 bases short and J 6 bases short, with 13 bases between. Germline-derived CDR1 and CDR2 are MDHEN and SYDVKM. This CDR3 comprises 13 residues. This CDR3 reads CASITDGENTIYF. For the CDR3, the DNA is TGTGCCAGCATCACGGACGGGGAAAACACCATATATTTT.

This chain joins TRBV6-5 and TRBJ2-2; D tentatively reads TRBD1 or TRBD2 (7 bases each). Germline CDR1 is MNHEY and CDR2 is SVGAGI. Trimming took off 8 bases at V and 1 base at J, with 14 bases between the two ends. The CDR3 runs 15 residues. The CDR3 sequence: CASSQGGWNTGELFF. DNA for the CDR3: TGTGCCAGCTCCCAGGGGGGGTGGAACACCGGGGAGCTGTTTTTT.

The sample holds one count of this clone. This rearrangement joins TRBV23-1 to TRBJ1-5, with unresolved D. TRBV23-1 is an ORF; its function is uncertain. CDR3 length equals 12 residues. The V end lost 8 bases, the J end lost 0 bases, and 5 bases lay between the germline ends. As DNA, the CDR3 is TGCGCCAGCCAGAATAGCAATCAGCCCCAGCATTTT. This sequence encodes CASQNSNQPQHF.

The chain is built from TRBV9 and TRBJ2-2; D assignment may be TRBD1 or TRBD2 (5 bases each). Trimming removed 3 bases at V and 6 bases at J, with 18 bases between. Germline-derived CDR1 and CDR2 are SGDLS and YYNGEE. The CDR3 spans 16 residues. The CDR3 region has the DNA TGTGCCAGCAGCGGAAGAGATCCCGGGGCAGCCGGGGAGCTGTTTTTT. This gives the protein CASSGRDPGAAGELFF.

This chain connects TRBV29-1 to TRBJ2-4; 14 bases agree with TRBD2. Germline V gives CDR1 SQVTM, CDR2 ANQGSEA. The CDR3 runs to 15 residues. V lost 3 bases to trimming and J lost 6 bases; unmatched junction nucleotides: 4. The CDR3 DNA is TGCAGCGTTGAGTTCGGGACTAGCGGGAGAAACATTCAGTACTTC. Its translation: CSVEFGTSGRNIQYF. Together with reference TRBV29-1 and TRBJ2-4, the CDR3 gives the full variable domain: SAVISQKPSRDICQRGTSLTIQCQVDSQVTMMFWYRQQPGQSLTLIATANQGSEATYESGFVIDKFPISRPNLTFSTLTVSNMSPEDSSIYLCSVEFGTSGRNIQYFGAGTRLSVL.

This clone was recorded a few times. The genes are TRBV5-6 and TRBJ2-7; 7 nucleotides agree with TRBD2. This CDR3 spans 12 amino acids. Germline CDR1 is SGHDT and CDR2 is YYEEEE. After removal of 1 base from V and 6 bases from J, the junction contained 1 base not matched to a gene. CDR3 amino acids: CASSLPGGEQYF. The CDR3 DNA follows: TGTGCCAGCAGCTTGCCGGGGGGCGAGCAGTACTTC.

This chain uses TRBV18 with TRBJ2-1; maybe TRBD2 (6 bases). This CDR3 is 13 amino acids long. V gave up 4 bases and J gave up 6 bases, with 10 bases separating them. Per germline, CDR1 KGHSH and CDR2 LQKENI. The CDR3 spells CASSRGVGNEQFF. DNA for the CDR3: TGTGCCAGCTCACGCGGGGTGGGCAATGAGCAGTTCTTC. The full variable domain, completed using reference TRBV18 and TRBJ2-1, is NAGVMQNPRHLVRRRGQEARLRCSPMKGHSHVYWYRQLPEEGLKFMVYLQKENIIDESGMPKERFSAEFPKEGPSILRIQQVVRGDSAAYFCASSRGVGNEQFFGPGTRLTVL.

The V and J genes are TRBV19 and TRBJ2-1; maybe TRBD2 (5 bases). This CDR3 comprises 14 residues. Deletions cut 7 bases from V and 10 bases from J, with 20 bases between. Per the germline V gene, CDR1 is LNHDA and CDR2 is SQIVND (reference sequence). CDR3 in DNA: TGTGCCAGTAAGGATGCAGGAGGAGGTAAAGAGCAGTTCTTC. It yields the protein CASKDAGGGKEQFF.

The rearrangement joins TRBV4-1 to TRBJ2-3, with 8 positions matching TRBD2. This CDR3 has 19 amino acids. Germline CDR1 and CDR2: MGHRA and YSYEKL. V dropped 3 bases and J dropped 1; count of bases not matched to a gene: 15. For the CDR3, the DNA is TGCGCCAGCAGCCACCCCGTCGGACTAGCCAGATATGGCACAGATACGCAGTATTTT. Encoded protein: CASSHPVGLARYGTDTQYF.

This chain links TRBV5-1 with TRBJ2-5, with D tentatively TRBD2 (6 bases). Germline-derived CDR1 and CDR2 are SGHRS and YFSETQ. V was cut by 0 bases and J by 5 bases, with 17 bases left in between. This CDR3 comprises 16 residues. CDR3 DNA: TGCGCCAGCAGCTTGGCCGTGGGGACTGGGCAGGAGACCCAGTACTTC. It encodes CASSLAVGTGQETQYF.

The chain joins TRBV5-1 to TRBJ2-1, with 11 bases lining up with TRBD2. V lost 2 bases and J lost 5; bases outside the gene matches: 6. The CDR3 covers 16 residues. Germline CDR1 and CDR2: SGHRS and YFSETQ. The CDR3 nucleotides are TGCGCCAGCAGCTTCCTTGGGACTAGCGGTAACAATGAGCAGTTCTTC. The encoded protein is CASSFLGTSGNNEQFF.

The chain uses TRBV7-9 and TRBJ2-1, with 7 bases aligning to TRBD2. The CDR3 runs to 13 residues. Germline trimming cut 1 base from V and 7 bases from J; bases unmatched to any gene: 1. Germline loops: CDR1 SEHNR, CDR2 FQNEAQ (reference sequence). In nucleotides, the CDR3 is TGTGCCAGCAGCTTAGGCGGGAGTAATGAGCAGTTCTTC. Translation: CASSLGGSNEQFF.

The chain employs TRBV4-3 and TRBJ1-4; TRBD1 might be the D (6 bases). Between the trimmed V and J ends, which lost 4 bases and 2 bases, there was a span of 11 bases. The CDR3 is 15 residues long. CDR1 LGHNA and CDR2 YSLEER come from the germline V gene. As DNA, the CDR3 is TGCGCCAGCAGCCCGCGGGGGGCTACTAATGAAAAACTGTTTTTT. It yields the protein CASSPRGATNEKLFF.

The chain links TRBV27 to TRBJ2-1, with D possibly called TRBD1 or TRBD2 (5 bases each). V was trimmed by 5 bases and J by 7 bases, leaving 15 bases between them. The CDR3 sequence is 14 residues long. Germline V gene data show CDR1 as MNHEY and CDR2 as SMNVEV (reference sequence). The CDR3 sequence: CASSPLGRLNEQFF. The DNA for the CDR3 is TGTGCCAGCAGTCCCTTGGGACGGCTTAATGAGCAGTTCTTC.

The rearrangement joins TRBV6-6 to TRBJ1-1; D remains unclear. This CDR3 comprises 10 residues. Trimming took 7 bases from V and 7 from J, leaving 7 bases between them. CDR1 is MNHNY, CDR2 SVGAGI, per germline (reference sequence). DNA for the CDR3: TGTGCCAGCAAGGATAATGAAGCTTTCTTT. Translation gives CASKDNEAFF.

This chain joins TRBV19 and TRBJ2-1, with D perhaps matching TRBD1 or TRBD2 (5 bases each). Per germline, CDR1 LNHDA and CDR2 SQIVND (reference sequence). Deletions cut 5 bases from V and 5 bases from J, with 16 bases between. The CDR3 extends over 15 amino acids. The CDR3 is CASSVARDLDNEQFF. CDR3 sequence (DNA): TGTGCCAGTAGTGTGGCCCGGGACCTAGACAATGAGCAGTTCTTC.

The gene calls are TRBV14 and TRBJ2-1; TRBD2 aligns across 11 bases. The CDR3 loop spans 18 amino acids. J was trimmed by 0 bases and V by 5 bases; bases with no gene match: 9. CDR1 and CDR2 (germline): SGHDN, FVKESK. CDR3 DNA: TGTGCCAGCAGCAAAGGTCTAGCGGGAGGAGCCTCCTACAATGAGCAGTTCTTC. Protein sequence: CASSKGLAGGASYNEQFF.